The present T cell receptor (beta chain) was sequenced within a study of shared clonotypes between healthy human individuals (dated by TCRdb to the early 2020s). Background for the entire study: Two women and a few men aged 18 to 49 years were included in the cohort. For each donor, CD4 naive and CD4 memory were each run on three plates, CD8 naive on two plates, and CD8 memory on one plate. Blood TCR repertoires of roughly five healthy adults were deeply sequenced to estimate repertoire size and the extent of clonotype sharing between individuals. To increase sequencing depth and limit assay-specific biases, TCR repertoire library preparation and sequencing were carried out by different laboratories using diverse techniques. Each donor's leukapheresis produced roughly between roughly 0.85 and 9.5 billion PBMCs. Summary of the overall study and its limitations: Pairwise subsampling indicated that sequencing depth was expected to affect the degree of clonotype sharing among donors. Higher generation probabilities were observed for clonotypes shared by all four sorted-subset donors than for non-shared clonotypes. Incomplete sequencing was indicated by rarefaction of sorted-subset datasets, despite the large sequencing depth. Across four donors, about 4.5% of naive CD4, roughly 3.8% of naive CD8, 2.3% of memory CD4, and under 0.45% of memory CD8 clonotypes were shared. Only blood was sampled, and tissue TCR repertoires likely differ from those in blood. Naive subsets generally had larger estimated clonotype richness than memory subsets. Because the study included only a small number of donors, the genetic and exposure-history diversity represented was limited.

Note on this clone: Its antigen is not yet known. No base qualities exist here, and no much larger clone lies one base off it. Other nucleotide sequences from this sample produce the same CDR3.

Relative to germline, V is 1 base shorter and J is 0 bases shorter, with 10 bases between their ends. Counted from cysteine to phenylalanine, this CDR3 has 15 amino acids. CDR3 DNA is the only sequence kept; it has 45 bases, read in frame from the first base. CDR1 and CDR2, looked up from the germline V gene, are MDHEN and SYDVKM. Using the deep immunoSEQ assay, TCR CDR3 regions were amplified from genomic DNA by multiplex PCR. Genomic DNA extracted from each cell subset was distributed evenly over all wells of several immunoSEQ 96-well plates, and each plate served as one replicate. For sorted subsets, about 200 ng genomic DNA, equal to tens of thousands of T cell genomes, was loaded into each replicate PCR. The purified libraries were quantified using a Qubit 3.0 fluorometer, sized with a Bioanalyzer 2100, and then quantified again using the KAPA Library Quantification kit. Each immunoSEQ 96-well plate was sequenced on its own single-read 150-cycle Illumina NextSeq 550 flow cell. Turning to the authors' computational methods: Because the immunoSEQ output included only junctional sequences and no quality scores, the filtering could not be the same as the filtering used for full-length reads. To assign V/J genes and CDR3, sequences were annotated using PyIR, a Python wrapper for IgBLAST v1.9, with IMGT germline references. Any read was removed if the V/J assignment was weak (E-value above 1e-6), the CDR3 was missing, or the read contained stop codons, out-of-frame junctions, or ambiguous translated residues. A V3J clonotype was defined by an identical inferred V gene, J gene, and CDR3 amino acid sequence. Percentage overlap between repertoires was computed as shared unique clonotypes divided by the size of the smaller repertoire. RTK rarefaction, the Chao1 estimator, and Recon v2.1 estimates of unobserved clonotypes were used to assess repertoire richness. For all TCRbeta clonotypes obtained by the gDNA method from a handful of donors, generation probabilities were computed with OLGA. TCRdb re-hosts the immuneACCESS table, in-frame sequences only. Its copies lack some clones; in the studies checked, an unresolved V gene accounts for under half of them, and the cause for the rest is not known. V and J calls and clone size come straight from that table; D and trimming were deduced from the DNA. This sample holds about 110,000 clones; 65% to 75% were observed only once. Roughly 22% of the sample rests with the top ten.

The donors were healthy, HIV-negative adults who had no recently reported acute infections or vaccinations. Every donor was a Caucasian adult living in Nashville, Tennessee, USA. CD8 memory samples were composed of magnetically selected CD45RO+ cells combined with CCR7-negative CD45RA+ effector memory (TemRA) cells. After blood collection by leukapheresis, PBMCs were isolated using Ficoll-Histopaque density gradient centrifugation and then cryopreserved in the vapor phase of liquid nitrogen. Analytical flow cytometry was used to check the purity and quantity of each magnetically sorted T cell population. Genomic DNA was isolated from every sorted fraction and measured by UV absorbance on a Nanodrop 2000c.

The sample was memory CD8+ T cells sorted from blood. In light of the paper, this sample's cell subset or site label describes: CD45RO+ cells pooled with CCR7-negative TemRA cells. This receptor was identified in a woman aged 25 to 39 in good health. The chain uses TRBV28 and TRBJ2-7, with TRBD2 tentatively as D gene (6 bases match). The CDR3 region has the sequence CASSLSLASSYEQYF. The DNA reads TGTGCCAGCAGTTTATCCCTAGCGAGCTCCTACGAGCAGTACTTC.